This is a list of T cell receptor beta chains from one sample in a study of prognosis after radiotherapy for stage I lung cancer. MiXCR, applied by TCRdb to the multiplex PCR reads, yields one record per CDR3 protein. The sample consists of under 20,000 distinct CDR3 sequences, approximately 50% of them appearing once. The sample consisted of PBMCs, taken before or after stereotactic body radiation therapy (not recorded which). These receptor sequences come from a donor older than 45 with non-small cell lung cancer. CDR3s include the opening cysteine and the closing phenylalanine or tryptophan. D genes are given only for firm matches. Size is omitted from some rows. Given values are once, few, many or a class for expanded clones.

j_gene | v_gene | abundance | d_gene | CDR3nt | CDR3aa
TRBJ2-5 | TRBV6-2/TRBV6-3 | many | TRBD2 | TGTGCCAGCAGGATGATGCGGGAGTGGGAGACCCAGTGCTTC | CASRMMREWETQCF
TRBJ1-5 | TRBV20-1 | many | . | TGCAGTGCTGGGACAAACAGGGAACGTCAGCCCCAGCATTTT | CSAGTNRERQPQHF
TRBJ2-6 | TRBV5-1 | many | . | TGCGCCAGCAGGCCCCTTAGCTCTGGGGCCAACGTCCTGACTTTC | CASRPLSSGANVLTF
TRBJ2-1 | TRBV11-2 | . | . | TGTGCCAGCAGCCGTGGCAGGTGGTACGACAATGAGCAGTTCTTC | CASSRGRWYDNEQFF
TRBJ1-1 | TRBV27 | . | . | TGTGCCAGCACCTCCCTTGGCCCAATGAACACTGAAGCTTTATTT | CASTSLGPMNTEALF
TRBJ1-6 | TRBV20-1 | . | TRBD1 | TGCAGTGCTAGAGATAAGGACAGGGGATACTATAATTCACCCCTCCACTTT | CSARDKDRGYYNSPLHF
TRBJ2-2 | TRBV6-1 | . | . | TGTGCCAGCAGTGGGCAGGAAACGAACACCGGGGAGCTGTTTTTT | CASSGQETNTGELFF
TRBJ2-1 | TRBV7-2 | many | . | TGTGCCAGCAGCCCCGCGGCCCATGAGCAGTTCTTC | CASSPAAHEQFF
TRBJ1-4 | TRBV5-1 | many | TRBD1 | TGCGCCAGCAGCTCGCGGACAGGTCTGCGGGAAAAACTGTTTTTT | CASSSRTGLREKLFF
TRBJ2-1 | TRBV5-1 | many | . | TGCGCCAGCAGCTTGTTCGTCGGAGGGGTGGGCAATGAGCAGTTCTTC | CASSLFVGGVGNEQFF
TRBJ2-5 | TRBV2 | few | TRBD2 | TGTGCCAGCAGCAACACGGGGGGGGCAGAGACCCAGTACTTC | CASSNTGGAETQYF
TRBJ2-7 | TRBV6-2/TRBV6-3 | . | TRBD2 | TGTGCCAGCACCCTACTAGCGGGAGAAACTCGCGAGCAGTACTTC | CASTLLAGETREQYF
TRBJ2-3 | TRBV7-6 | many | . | TGTGCCAGCAGCTTTTCAGGGCCTTACGGAGATACGCAGTATTTT | CASSFSGPYGDTQYF
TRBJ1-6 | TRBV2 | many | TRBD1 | TGTGCCAGCAGAGGGGGCGCCGGCTCCTATAATTCACCCCTCCACTTT | CASRGGAGSYNSPLHF
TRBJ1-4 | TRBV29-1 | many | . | TGCAGCGTAGAACTACCGGGACCCCCTGAAGGAAAACTGTTTTTT | CSVELPGPPEGKLFF
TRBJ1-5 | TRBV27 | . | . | TGTGCCAGCAGTCTTCAGGCTGGTCAGCCCCAGCATTTT | CASSLQAGQPQHF
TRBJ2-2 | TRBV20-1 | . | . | TGCAGTGCGCCGCGGGACGGGGTACTGAACACCGGGGGGCTGTTTTTT | CSAPRDGVLNTGGLFF
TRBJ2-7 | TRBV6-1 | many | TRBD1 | TGTGCCAGCAGACGGGACAGGGTAAAGGAGCAGTACTTC | CASRRDRVKEQYF
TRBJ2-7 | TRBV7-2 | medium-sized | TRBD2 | TGTGCCAGCAGCTTAGCGGGAGGGCTTGGGCAGTACTTC | CASSLAGGLGQYF
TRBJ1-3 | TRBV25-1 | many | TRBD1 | TGTGCCAGCAGTGTTTCAGGACAGGCTTACGACTCTGGAAACACCATATATTTT | CASSVSGQAYDSGNTIYF
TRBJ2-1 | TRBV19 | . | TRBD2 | TGTGCCAGTACTCTAGCGGGAGGGAACAATGAGCAGTTCTTC | CASTLAGGNNEQFF
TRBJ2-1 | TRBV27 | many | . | TGTGCCAGCAGCCCTCACGATGGAGCAGAGCAGTTCTTC | CASSPHDGAEQFF
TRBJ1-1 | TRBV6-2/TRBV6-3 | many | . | TGTGCCAGCAGTCTCCGAAGGACCGGGCAGATTAACACTGAAGCTTTCTTT | CASSLRRTGQINTEAFF
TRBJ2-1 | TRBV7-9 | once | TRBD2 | TGTGCCAGCAGCTTAGTGGGACTAGCGGGAGGCCTCAATGAGCAGTTCTTC | CASSLVGLAGGLNEQFF
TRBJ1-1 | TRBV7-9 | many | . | TGTGCCAGCAGCCTCTCAGGGATGAACACTGAAGCTTTCTTT | CASSLSGMNTEAFF
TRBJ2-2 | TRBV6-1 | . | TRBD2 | TGTGCCACCACCGGACTAGCGGGAGGGTGGGGGACCGGGGAGCTGTTTTTT | CATTGLAGGWGTGELFF
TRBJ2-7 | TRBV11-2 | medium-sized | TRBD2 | TGTGCCAGCAGCTGGGGGACTAGCGGGGGCTACGAGCAGTACTTC | CASSWGTSGGYEQYF
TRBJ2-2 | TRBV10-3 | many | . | TGTGCCATCAGTGGAGGCGGGACGGGCACCGGGGAGCTGTTTTTT | CAISGGGTGTGELFF
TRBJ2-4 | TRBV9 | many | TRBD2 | TGTGCCAGCAGCGTAGTTAGCGGGAGTCCCTTTCTAGCCAAAAACATTCAGTACTTC | CASSVVSGSPFLAKNIQYF
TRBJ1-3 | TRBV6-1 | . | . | TGTGCCAGCAGTGCATATGACACCTCTGGAAACACCATATATTTT | CASSAYDTSGNTIYF
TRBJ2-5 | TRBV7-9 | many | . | TGTGCCAGCACTGGGTTTAGGCAAGAGACCCAGTACTTC | CASTGFRQETQYF
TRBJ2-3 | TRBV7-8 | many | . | TGTGCCAGCAGCTTAGGGGGGGCAGATACGCAGTATTTT | CASSLGGADTQYF
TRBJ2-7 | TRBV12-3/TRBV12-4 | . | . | TGTGTCAGCAGTTTAGGGAGTGAGCAGTACTTC | CVSSLGSEQYF
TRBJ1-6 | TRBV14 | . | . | TGTGCCAGCAGCCGGGGTGGGAGTTCACCCCTCCACTTT | CASSRGGSSPLHF
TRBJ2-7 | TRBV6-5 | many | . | TGTGCCAGCAGTTATCCACTGGGACGGGGCGACGAGCAGTACTTC | CASSYPLGRGDEQYF
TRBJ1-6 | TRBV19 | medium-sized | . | TGTGCCAGTAGTATATCGCCTCTAGGAGGGCTCCACTTT | CASSISPLGGLHF
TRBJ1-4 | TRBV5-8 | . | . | TGTGCCAGCAGCTTTCGAGGGACGGGGGATGATAAACTGTTTTTT | CASSFRGTGDDKLFF
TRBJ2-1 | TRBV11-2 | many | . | TGTGCCAGCAGCTTAGTAGTCTCCCGAAACAATGAGCAGTTCTTC | CASSLVVSRNNEQFF
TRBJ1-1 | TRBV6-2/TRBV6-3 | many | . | TGTGCCAGCATTATCGACGGTAGAGACACTGAAGCTTTCTTT | CASIIDGRDTEAFF
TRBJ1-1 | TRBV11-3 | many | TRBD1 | TGTGCCAGCAGCTTACCGGGACAGGGGCACATGAACACTGAAGCTTTCTTT | CASSLPGQGHMNTEAFF
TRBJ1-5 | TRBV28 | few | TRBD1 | TGTGCCAGCAGTTTAGGGACAGTTAGTTCCAATCAGCCCCAGCATTTT | CASSLGTVSSNQPQHF
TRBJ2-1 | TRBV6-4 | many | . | TGTGCCAGCAGCAAGGGGGAGGTCTACAATGAGCAGTTCTTC | CASSKGEVYNEQFF
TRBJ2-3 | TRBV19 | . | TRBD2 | TGTGCCAGTAGGGAACTAGCGGGATTGGATACGCAGTATTTT | CASRELAGLDTQYF
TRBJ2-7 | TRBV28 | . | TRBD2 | TGTGCCAGCACCATAAGTGGATTTAGCGGGATTTCGAACGAGCAGTACTTC | CASTISGFSGISNEQYF
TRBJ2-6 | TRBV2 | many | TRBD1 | TGTGCCAGCAGAAAAGGGGACAGCCCCAGCCTCTCTGGGGCCAACGTCCTGACTTTC | CASRKGDSPSLSGANVLTF
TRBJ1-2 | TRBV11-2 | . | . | TGTGCCAGCAGCCCCATGCGGGCTATCTATGGCTACACCTTC | CASSPMRAIYGYTF
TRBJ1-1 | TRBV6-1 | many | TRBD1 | TGTGCCAGCAGCGCTACTTGGACAGGGTATGGAGCTTTCTTT | CASSATWTGYGAFF
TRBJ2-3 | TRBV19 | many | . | TGTGCCAGTAGTGCCAGGATCACAGATACGCAGTATTTT | CASSARITDTQYF
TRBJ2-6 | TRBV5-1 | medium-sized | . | TGCGCCAGCAGCACAGGTGGCGGGGCTGGGGCCAACGTCCTGACTTTC | CASSTGGGAGANVLTF
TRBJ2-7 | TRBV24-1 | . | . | TGTGCCACCAGTGATTTAAGTGGGGGAGAGCAGTACTTC | CATSDLSGGEQYF
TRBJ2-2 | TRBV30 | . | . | TGTGCCTGGAGTGCCAGCGTGGTCACCGGGGAGTTGTTTTTT | CAWSASVVTGELFF
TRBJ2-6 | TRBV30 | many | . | TGTGCCTCGACCCAGGGTTCTGGGGCCAACGTCCTGACTTTC | CASTQGSGANVLTF
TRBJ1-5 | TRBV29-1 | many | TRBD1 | TGCAGCGTTATCCCGGGACAGGGGGCCAATCAGCCCCAGCATTTT | CSVIPGQGANQPQHF
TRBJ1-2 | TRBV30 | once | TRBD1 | TGTGCCTGGAGTGTACCCCAGGGGGCCAGAACCTTC | CAWSVPQGARTF
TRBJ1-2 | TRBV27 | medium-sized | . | TGTGCCAGCAGTTTATCCCCCGGGGTTTTCTATGGCTACACCTTC | CASSLSPGVFYGYTF